This record concerns one T cell receptor beta chain sequence. Original analysis: Amplifying reference gene primers gave estimates of nucleated cell counts. The repertoire was sequenced with immunoSEQ multiplex PCR; TCRdb's copy has only in-frame clones and lacks some. D and trimming come from the DNA, and the V and J calls and clone size come from that table. The sample lists 300,000 to 500,000 clones; more than 75% were seen once. This sample is drawn from a study of blood T cell repertoires in COVID-19. Across the whole study: Acute-phase and convalescent COVID-19 samples originated in the United States, Italy and Spain.

This study enrolled people aged about 18 to 100 from about two dozen US geographic areas. Clinical history reported by participants formed the basis on which cohorts were assigned. The CDR3 runs to 17 residues. V was pared by 0 bases and J by 0 bases, with 12 bases between. Germline CDR1 and CDR2: SGHRS and YFSETQ. This sequence originates from a woman in her twenties or thirties with acute COVID-19. The sample was PBMCs or T cells enriched from blood (not recorded which). The V gene is TRBV5-1, the J gene TRBJ1-4; the D gene is possibly TRBD1 (5 bases). Here the CDR3 reads CASSLEGDFATNEKLFF. In DNA, the CDR3 is TGCGCCAGCAGCTTGGAAGGGGATTTTGCAACTAATGAAAAACTGTTTTTT.